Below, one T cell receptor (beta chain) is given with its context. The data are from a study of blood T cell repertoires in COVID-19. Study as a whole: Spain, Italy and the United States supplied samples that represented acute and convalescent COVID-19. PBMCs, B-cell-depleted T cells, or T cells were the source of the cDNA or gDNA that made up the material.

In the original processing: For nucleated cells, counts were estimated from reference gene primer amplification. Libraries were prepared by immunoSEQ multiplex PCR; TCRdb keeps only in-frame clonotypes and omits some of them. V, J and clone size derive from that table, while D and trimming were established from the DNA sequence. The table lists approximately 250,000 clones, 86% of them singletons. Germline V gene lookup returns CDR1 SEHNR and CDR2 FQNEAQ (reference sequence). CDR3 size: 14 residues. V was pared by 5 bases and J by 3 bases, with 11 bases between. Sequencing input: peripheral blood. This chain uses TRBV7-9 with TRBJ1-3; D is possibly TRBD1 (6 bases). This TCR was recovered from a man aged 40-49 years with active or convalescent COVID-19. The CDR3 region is CASSVQGGGNTIYF. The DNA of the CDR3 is TGTGCCAGCAGCGTACAGGGCGGTGGAAACACCATATATTTT.